This T cell receptor (beta chain) is from a study of a mutant IDH1 vaccine in newly diagnosed glioma. Study-wide background: Prior therapy was radiotherapy, temozolomide, or both; most received both.

This CDR3 is 15 amino acids long. Trimming removed 3 bases at V and 3 bases at J, with 11 bases between. Germline values: CDR1 WNHNN, CDR2 SYGVQD (reference sequence). Sequenced by immunoSEQ multiplex PCR; TCRdb stores in-frame clones only, minus some. The sample lists 59,000 or so clones, about nine tenths occurring once. Time point noted: baseline, week 1 (first vaccination visit). Stated treatment: pre-vaccination baseline after standard-of-care therapy. This specimen was PBMCs, taken from a glioma patient treated with radiotherapy, temozolomide or both. The source of this sequence is a man aged 45-65 years with glioma. The genes are TRBV10-1 and TRBJ2-2; weak D call: TRBD1 (6 bases). In nucleotides, the CDR3 is TGCGCCAGCAGTGAAGGGGCAGGGGACACCGGGGAGCTGTTTTTT. Its translation: CASSEGAGDTGELFF.